The 3 T cell receptor beta chains in this list originate from one sample, sequenced in a study of blood T cell repertoires in COVID-19. TCRdb's table, derived via immunoSEQ multiplex PCR, lists solely in-frame clones and lacks some. Of approximately 81,000 clones in the sample, 82% were seen once. Sequencing was performed on peripheral blood. The receptors derive from a human donor in a cohort sampled during active COVID-19.

J is TRBJ1-5 and V is TRBV7-6; perhaps TRBD1 as D (5 bases). Germline assignment: CDR1 SGHVS and CDR2 FNYEAQ. Deletions cut 5 bases from V and 3 bases from J, with 14 bases between. CDR3 size: 15 residues. For the CDR3, the DNA is TGTGCCAGCAGCCCGCCGGGGGATTCCAATCAGCCCCAGCATTTT. This encodes CASSPPGDSNQPQHF. The whole variable domain, filled in from reference TRBV7-6 and TRBJ1-5, reads GAGVSQSPRYKVTKRGQDVALRCDPISGHVSLYWYRQALGQGPEFLTYFNYEAQQDKSGLPNDRFSAERPEGSISTLTIQRTEQRDSAMYRCASSPPGDSNQPQHFGDGTRLSIL.

V and J are TRBV5-1 and TRBJ2-5, with TRBD1 matching over 8 bases. J lost 4 bases, V lost 5 bases, and 7 bases had no gene match. The germline gives CDR1 SGHRS, CDR2 YFSETQ. This CDR3 has 14 residues. CDR3 coding DNA: TGCGCCAGCAGGGGACAGGAGGTTGGAGAGACCCAGTACTTC. Translating gives CASRGQEVGETQYF.

V and J are TRBV10-3 and TRBJ1-1, with a tentative D call TRBD1 (6 bases). Trimming took 0 bases from V and 0 from J, leaving 11 bases between them. CDR1 is ENHRY and CDR2 is SYGVKD in the germline V gene. The CDR3 runs 16 residues. In DNA form, the CDR3 reads TGTGCCATCAGTGAGTCCAGGGGAGGGATGAACACTGAAGCTTTCTTT. Protein: CAISESRGGMNTEAFF.